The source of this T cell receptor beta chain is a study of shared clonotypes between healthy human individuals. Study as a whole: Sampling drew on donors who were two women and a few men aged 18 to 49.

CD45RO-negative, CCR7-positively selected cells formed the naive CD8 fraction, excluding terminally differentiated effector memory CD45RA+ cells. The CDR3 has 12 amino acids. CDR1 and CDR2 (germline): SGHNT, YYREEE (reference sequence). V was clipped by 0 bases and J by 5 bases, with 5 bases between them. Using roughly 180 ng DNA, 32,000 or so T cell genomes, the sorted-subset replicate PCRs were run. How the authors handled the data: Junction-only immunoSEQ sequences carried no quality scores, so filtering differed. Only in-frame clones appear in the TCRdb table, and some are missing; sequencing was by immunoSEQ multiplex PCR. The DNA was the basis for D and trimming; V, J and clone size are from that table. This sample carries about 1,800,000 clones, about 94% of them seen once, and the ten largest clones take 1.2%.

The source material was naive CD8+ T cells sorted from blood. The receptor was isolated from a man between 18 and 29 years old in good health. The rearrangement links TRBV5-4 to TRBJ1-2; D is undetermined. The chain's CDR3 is CASSLEFYGYTF. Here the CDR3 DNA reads TGTGCCAGCAGCTTGGAGTTTTATGGCTACACCTTC.